The 31 T cell receptor beta chains listed next were all sequenced from one sample in a study of blood T cell repertoires in COVID-19. Libraries were prepared by immunoSEQ multiplex PCR; TCRdb keeps only in-frame clonotypes and omits some of them. The sample has around 130,000 clones, less than 85% seen once. Sequenced input: peripheral blood. The receptors come from a woman aged 55 to 70 with acute or convalescent COVID-19.

The rearrangement uses TRBV2 and TRBJ1-6; D gene unclear. CDR3 length: 13 residues. Trimming removed 7 bases from V and 0 bases from J, with 4 bases in between. Germline values: CDR1 SNHLY, CDR2 FYNNEI. The CDR3 DNA follows: TGTGCCAGCACCTACTCCTATAATTCACCCCTCCACTTT. As protein: CASTYSYNSPLHF.

The chain combines TRBV19 with TRBJ1-5; D is possibly TRBD1 (5 bases). This CDR3 is 16 amino acids long. Germline V gives CDR1 LNHDA, CDR2 SQIVND (reference sequence). V lost 5 bases to trimming and J lost 2 bases, with 16 bases between them. The CDR3 sequence is CASSYGGANGNQPQHF. The CDR3 DNA follows: TGTGCCAGTAGTTACGGAGGGGCGAACGGCAATCAGCCCCAGCATTTT.

The V call is TRBV19, the J call TRBJ1-6, with a possible D match to TRBD1 (5 bases). Germline V CDR1 and CDR2: LNHDA, SQIVND (reference sequence). V gave up 4 bases and J gave up 7 bases, with 11 bases separating them. CDR3 size: 14 residues. The CDR3 loop is CASSRRQNNSPLHF. The CDR3 DNA reads as TGTGCCAGTAGTAGACGACAGAACAATTCACCCCTCCACTTT.

The chain carries TRBV5-1 and TRBJ2-7; a possible D gene is TRBD2 (6 bases). V was pared by 4 bases and J by 7 bases, with 18 bases between. The CDR3 length is 14 residues. Per germline, CDR1 SGHRS and CDR2 YFSETQ. DNA of the CDR3: TGCGCCAGCAGCCCCGGGAGTGGCGGCCGGGAGCAGTACTTC. Amino acid sequence: CASSPGSGGREQYF.

For the CDR3, the DNA is TGTGCCACGTTCGAGGGAGGGTTTGGTACGAGCAATCAGCCCCAGCATTTT. Its protein product is CATFEGGFGTSNQPQHF. The chain links TRBV19 to TRBJ1-5; D ambiguous. This CDR3 comprises 17 residues. V dropped 10 bases and J dropped 1 base, with 23 bases sitting between them. Germline V lookup: CDR1 LNHDA, CDR2 SQIVND (reference sequence).

The chain combines TRBV7-8 with TRBJ1-6; TRBD1 might be the D (5 bases). In germline, CDR1 is SGHVS, CDR2 FQNEAQ. V was trimmed by 5 bases and J by 10 bases, leaving 15 bases between them. This CDR3 region has 14 residues. The CDR3 nucleotides read TGTGCCAGCAGCCCTCCTGTGGGGGGATCACCCCTCCACTTT. Protein sequence: CASSPPVGGSPLHF.

The chain couples TRBV27 to TRBJ2-3; 9 bases line up with TRBD2. The CDR3 totals 17 residues. The germline gives CDR1 MNHEY, CDR2 SMNVEV (reference sequence). The trim removed 3 bases at V and 2 bases at J, leaving 9 bases unmatched. Written as DNA, the CDR3 is TGTGCCAGCAGTTTTCTGGCTAGCGGGGAGCCCACAGATACGCAGTATTTT. This translates into CASSFLASGEPTDTQYF.

The chain joins TRBV12-3 or TRBV12-4 to TRBJ1-1, with D uncertain. The V end was cut by 3 bases, the J end by 9 bases, with 14 bases between. This CDR3 contains 13 residues. The CDR3 spells CASSFAGKTKAFF. CDR3 bases: TGTGCCAGCAGTTTTGCGGGGAAAACAAAAGCTTTCTTT.

The V call is TRBV6-6, the J call TRBJ2-2, with TRBD1 identical over 12 bases. CDR3 length: 15 residues. The germline CDR1 and CDR2 sequences are MNHNY and SVGAGI (reference sequence). V shed 7 bases, J shed 8 bases, and the junction held 8 bases outside the gene matches. CDR3 nucleotide sequence: TGTGCCAGCAAACCGGGACAGGGGGCGCTGGGGGAGCTGTTTTTT. As protein: CASKPGQGALGELFF.

Points on this clone: The same CDR3 can be traced to other DNA sequences in this sample. This chain links TRBV9 with TRBJ2-6; 7 positions match TRBD2. The CDR3 totals 15 residues. V dropped 2 bases and J dropped 4; count of bases not matched to a gene: 3. Germline values: CDR1 SGDLS, CDR2 YYNGEE. CDR3 coding DNA: TGTGCCAGCAGCGTGGGAGGGTCGGGGGCCAACGTCCTGACTTTC. Protein: CASSVGGSGANVLTF.

This chain uses TRBV19 with TRBJ1-5; 9 bases map to TRBD1. The germline V gene encodes CDR1 LNHDA and CDR2 SQIVND (reference sequence). This CDR3 is 15 amino acids long. After removal of 2 bases from V and 7 bases from J, the junction contained 6 bases not matched to a gene. This CDR3 is CASSIPGQGWQPQHF. CDR3 DNA: TGTGCCAGTAGTATACCGGGACAGGGCTGGCAGCCCCAGCATTTT.

The rearrangement joins TRBV30 to TRBJ2-3, with 8 bases aligning to TRBD2. The germline V gene encodes CDR1 GTSNPN and CDR2 SVGIG (reference sequence). The CDR3 extends over 15 amino acids. The V and J ends lost 0 bases and 4 bases, in that order; junction bases with no gene match: 6. The CDR3 region is CAWSVLAGTSDTQYF. The DNA for the CDR3 is TGTGCCTGGAGTGTATTAGCGGGAACCTCAGATACGCAGTATTTT.

This clone was seen once. The chain has TRBV18 and TRBJ1-5; 7 positions match TRBD1. Trimming cost V 3 bases and J 4 bases; bases outside gene matches: 6. This CDR3 contains 15 residues. The germline gives CDR1 KGHSH, CDR2 LQKENI. The CDR3 spells CASSPIGTENQPQHF. The CDR3 DNA reads TGTGCCAGCTCACCGATCGGGACAGAAAATCAGCCCCAGCATTTT.

In its sample, this clone was seen once. The chain combines TRBV19 with TRBJ1-1; 7 bases map to TRBD1. Germline CDR1 is LNHDA and CDR2 is SQIVND (reference sequence). The CDR3 sequence is 13 residues long. V shed 4 bases and J 1 base; nucleotides not matched to a gene: 0. CDR3 protein: CASSRQGNTEAFF. The CDR3 DNA is TGTGCCAGTAGTAGACAGGGGAACACTGAAGCTTTCTTT.

V usage is TRBV7-3 and J usage is TRBJ2-1; TRBD1 agrees at 9 bases. The CDR3 runs 15 residues. The J segment lost 4 bases and the V segment lost 2 bases, leaving 3 bases of the junction unmatched. In germline, CDR1 is SGHTA, CDR2 FQGTGA. The CDR3 DNA reads TGTGCCAGCAGCTTAGGGGGGACAGGGTACAATGAGCAGTTCTTC. Its translation: CASSLGGTGYNEQFF.

The J gene is TRBJ1-6, the V gene TRBV30; the match to TRBD1 covers 8 bases. Trimming cost V 0 bases and J 7 bases; bases outside gene matches: 5. This CDR3 comprises 15 residues. Per germline, CDR1 GTSNPN and CDR2 SVGIG (reference sequence). The CDR3 DNA follows: TGTGCCTGGAGTGTACGGCGACAGGGGAATTCACCCCTCCACTTT. It is translated as CAWSVRRQGNSPLHF.

As regards this clone: Because it lacks the conserved phenylalanine or tryptophan at the end, this CDR3 is likely a read error. The limits of the CDR3 on the DNA are not certain, so only TCRdb's listed CDR3 is given. The CDR3 protein is CASSFGTGNI. The V and J genes are TRBV5-1 and TRBJ2-4; the table's D gene call, TRBD1, was not cross checked with the DNA. Germline CDR1 and CDR2: SGHRS and YFSETQ. With termini counted, the CDR3 has 10 amino acids.

This chain joins TRBV3-1 (or the pseudogene TRBV3-2) and TRBJ1-2; unclear D gene. The V end lost 4 bases, the J end lost 4 bases, and 16 bases lay between the germline ends. Germline lookup yields CDR1 LGHDT and CDR2 YNNKEL (reference sequence). This CDR3 is built from 15 residues. The CDR3 protein is CASSPEGSGLYGYTF. For the CDR3, the DNA is TGTGCCAGCAGCCCCGAAGGGAGTGGCCTCTATGGCTACACCTTC.

V usage is TRBV7-8 and J usage is TRBJ2-7, with TRBD1 matching over 9 bases. The CDR3 loop spans 17 amino acids. CDR1 and CDR2 from the germline V gene are SGHVS and FQNEAQ. V dropped 4 bases and J dropped 3; count of bases not matched to a gene: 13. As DNA, the CDR3 is TGTGCCAGCAGCTCCGGGACAGGGAGAGGGGCCTACTACGAGCAGTACTTC. Residues: CASSSGTGRGAYYEQYF.

V usage is TRBV10-3 and J usage is TRBJ2-3; unclear D gene. Per the germline V gene, CDR1 is ENHRY and CDR2 is SYGVKD. V was shortened by 3 bases and J by 0 bases, with 10 bases between the two germline ends. CDR3 size: 15 residues. The CDR3, as DNA: TGTGCCATCAGTGAAATGCGGTCTAGCACAGATACGCAGTATTTT. This codes for CAISEMRSSTDTQYF.

The CDR3 here is CASATGGNSPLHF. The CDR3 region has the DNA TGTGCCAGCGCAACAGGGGGTAATTCACCCCTCCACTTT. This chain joins TRBV18 and TRBJ1-6; 8 nucleotides agree with TRBD1. The CDR3 has 13 amino acids. Trimming at V came to 8 bases and at J to 6 bases, leaving 3 bases not matched to a gene. Germline V gene data show CDR1 as KGHSH and CDR2 as LQKENI.

The chain uses TRBV19 and TRBJ2-2, with 8 bases that match TRBD2. V gave up 4 bases and J gave up 4 bases; unmatched junction bases: 2. The CDR3 runs 14 residues. Per the germline V gene, CDR1 is LNHDA and CDR2 is SQIVND (reference sequence). The CDR3 nucleotides read TGTGCCAGTAGTAACGGGGGGGTCACCGGGGAGCTGTTTTTT. Translating gives CASSNGGVTGELFF.

The chain links TRBV29-1 to TRBJ2-1; a weak D match, TRBD1 (6 bases). Per the germline V gene, CDR1 is SQVTM and CDR2 is ANQGSEA. There are 11 residues in the CDR3. Trimming stripped 7 bases from V and 8 bases from J, with 12 bases between. The CDR3 here is CSGSQGYEQFF. Here the CDR3 DNA reads TGCAGCGGTTCCCAGGGGTATGAGCAGTTCTTC.

Concerning this clone itself: The sample contains more than one DNA sequence encoding this CDR3. The gene calls are TRBV24-1 and TRBJ1-1; a possible D gene is TRBD1 (6 bases). Trimming cost V 10 bases and J 3 bases, with 11 bases left between them. Germline-derived CDR1 and CDR2 are KGHDR and SFDVKD. The CDR3 sequence is 12 residues long. CDR3 residues: CATSQGHTEAFF. The CDR3 DNA follows: TGTGCCACGTCCCAGGGGCACACTGAAGCTTTCTTT.

The V gene is TRBV4-1, the J gene TRBJ1-2; 9 bases match TRBD1. V trimming: 1 base; J trimming: 5 bases; junction bases outside the gene matches: 14. The CDR3 is made up of 18 amino acids. Germline V gene sequence: CDR1 MGHRA, CDR2 YSYEKL. This CDR3 reads CASSQVLDRTGAGYGYTF. CDR3 DNA sequence: TGCGCCAGCAGCCAAGTCCTCGACAGGACAGGGGCCGGATATGGCTACACCTTC.

This rearrangement joins TRBV4-2 to TRBJ2-1; D gene ambiguous. The CDR3 is 11 residues long. V lost 8 bases and J lost 2, with 4 bases in between. The germline V gene has CDR1 LGHNA and CDR2 YNFKEQ. CDR3 loop: CASSAYNEQFF. In DNA form, the CDR3 reads TGTGCCAGCTCTGCCTACAATGAGCAGTTCTTC.

This chain connects TRBV19 to TRBJ2-4; 7 nucleotides align to TRBD1. V shed 4 bases, J shed 0 bases, and the junction held 6 bases outside the gene matches. Germline assignment: CDR1 LNHDA and CDR2 SQIVND (reference sequence). CDR3 length equals 16 residues. Here the CDR3 reads CASSKGKGAAKNIQYF. CDR3 bases: TGTGCCAGTAGTAAGGGGAAGGGGGCAGCCAAAAACATTCAGTACTTC.

This rearrangement joins TRBV11-3 to TRBJ2-1, with 8 bases that match TRBD2. J lost 1 base, V lost 4 bases, and 12 bases had no gene match. This CDR3 region has 18 residues. Germline V gene lookup returns CDR1 SGHNT and CDR2 YENEEA. CDR3 in amino acids: CASSSGQGLGPSYNEQFF. The CDR3 nucleotides read TGTGCCAGCAGCTCCGGTCAGGGACTAGGGCCTTCCTACAATGAGCAGTTCTTC.

This clone is judged medium-sized. The chain employs TRBV5-1 and TRBJ1-1, with D possibly matching TRBD1 (5 bases). The CDR3 runs 14 residues. The ends were cut back, 3 bases at V and 1 base at J, with 10 bases in the middle. CDR1 is SGHRS and CDR2 is YFSETQ in the germline V gene. CDR3 sequence (DNA): TGCGCCAGCAGCTCGGGACTGGGGAACACTGAAGCTTTCTTT. Translated, it gives CASSSGLGNTEAFF.

The chain uses TRBV6-1 and TRBJ2-7; TRBD1 matches 9 bases. Germline V gene lookup returns CDR1 MNHNS and CDR2 SASEGT. This CDR3 region has 15 residues. Germline trimming cut 0 bases from V and 6 bases from J; bases unmatched to any gene: 6. CDR3 region: CASSEAPGTGSEQYV. DNA of the CDR3: TGTGCCAGCAGTGAAGCCCCCGGGACAGGGTCCGAGCAGTACGTC.

This clone was seen only once. The genes are TRBV5-1 and TRBJ2-7; the D is unclear. Trimming took 0 bases from V and 6 from J, leaving 7 bases between them. The germline CDR1 and CDR2 sequences are SGHRS and YFSETQ. This CDR3 comprises 12 residues. The CDR3 bases are TGCGCCAGCAGCTTGGACAGTAGCGAGCAGTACTTC. Translated, it gives CASSLDSSEQYF.